This T cell receptor beta chain was observed in a study of blood T cell repertoires in COVID-19. All exposed participants met a person with COVID-19 within 2 weeks before entering the study. Trimming took 6 bases from V and 6 from J, leaving 11 bases between them. The CDR3 totals 12 residues. Authors' analysis steps: Estimated nucleated cell counts came from reference gene primer amplification. Assay: immunoSEQ multiplex PCR; the TCRdb copy retains only in-frame clones and omits some. Clone size and the V and J calls come from that table; the DNA yielded D and trimming. This sample has 200,000 to 250,000 clones, with about four fifths found just once. This clone was found once.

Sequencing was carried out using PBMCs or T cells enriched from blood (not recorded which). The source of this sequence is a woman aged 45-59 years who had been exposed to COVID-19. The chain couples TRBV12-3 or TRBV12-4 to TRBJ1-1, with D perhaps TRBD1 (5 bases). The DNA for the CDR3 is TGTGCCAGCAGAGCAGGGAAGGCTGAAGCTTTCTTT. The encoded protein is CASRAGKAEAFF.